The 27 T cell receptor beta chains in this list originate from one sample, sequenced in a study of cytomegalovirus exposure and HLA in healthy donors. The PCR had 60 Vbeta and 13 Jbeta primers. Clones were sequenced by immunoSEQ multiplex PCR, and TCRdb holds only the in-frame ones, with some missing. Of 100,000 or so clones in the sample, roughly 80% were seen once. The sample taken for sequencing was PBMCs. Every receptor here comes from a woman aged 40 to 50 in good health and CMV-seropositive.

This clone was picked up one time. Its ends do not fully match the called genes, so a read error is possible. Other nucleotide sequences from this sample produce the same CDR3. V gene TRBV16 combines with J gene TRBJ1-1; D uncertain. The germline CDR1 and CDR2 sequences are KGHSY and FQNENV. The CDR3 is 16 residues long. The CDR3 DNA reads as TGTGCCAGCAGCCAATTACGGGGAAACACGAACACTGAAGCATTCTTT. It encodes CASSQLRGNTNTEAFF.

CDR3 nucleotide sequence: TGCGCCAGCAGCCACTACAGGGGTGGCGGGGAGCTGTTTTTT. It yields the protein CASSHYRGGGELFF. V is TRBV4-3 and J is TRBJ2-2; 7 bases align to TRBD1. After removal of 3 bases from V and 7 bases from J, the junction contained 5 bases not matched to a gene. In germline, CDR1 is LGHNA, CDR2 YSLEER. The CDR3 totals 14 residues.

The chain combines TRBV6-5 with TRBJ1-5; 7 nucleotides align to TRBD1. Germline V lookup: CDR1 MNHEY, CDR2 SVGAGI. The CDR3 spans 14 residues. V was clipped by 2 bases and J by 7 bases; unmatched bases: 5. The CDR3 nucleotides read TGTGCCAGCAGTTACAGGGGGCTCGGGCAGCCCCAGCATTTT. Translating it yields CASSYRGLGQPQHF.

The chain has TRBV2 and TRBJ2-3; weak D call: TRBD2 (6 bases). Germline V gives CDR1 SNHLY, CDR2 FYNNEI. This CDR3 is built from 15 residues. V was pared by 2 bases and J by 1 base, with 10 bases between. CDR3: CASSESGERTDTQYF. The CDR3, as DNA: TGTGCCAGCAGTGAATCGGGGGAACGCACAGATACGCAGTATTTT.

This rearrangement joins TRBV11-2 to TRBJ2-5; 10 bases align to TRBD2. This CDR3 spans 13 amino acids. The J segment lost 5 bases and the V segment lost 5 bases, leaving 2 bases of the junction unmatched. From germline, CDR1 is SGHAT and CDR2 FQNNGV. The CDR3 sequence: CASSQGLAETQYF. The CDR3 coding sequence is TGTGCCAGCAGCCAGGGACTAGCGGAGACCCAGTACTTC.

CDR3: CASGEGQLQETQYF. In nucleotides, the CDR3 is TGTGCCAGCGGAGAGGGACAGCTACAAGAGACCCAGTACTTC. The gene calls are TRBV7-9 and TRBJ2-5; 7 bases map to TRBD1. CDR1 is SEHNR, CDR2 FQNEAQ, per germline (reference sequence). This CDR3 comprises 14 residues. V was clipped by 8 bases and J by 2 bases; unmatched bases: 8.

V gene TRBV5-6 combines with J gene TRBJ1-1; D perhaps matches TRBD1 (6 bases). CDR1 and CDR2 from the germline V gene are SGHDT and YYEEEE. V was pared by 3 bases and J by 0 bases, with 9 bases between. There are 14 residues in the CDR3. The CDR3 loop is CASSSGQMNTEAFF. The CDR3 nucleotides are TGTGCCAGCAGCTCCGGACAGATGAACACTGAAGCTTTCTTT.

The chain joins TRBV23-1 to TRBJ2-7; 10 nucleotides agree with TRBD1. TRBV23-1 is an ORF, and what it does is uncertain. The ends lost 0 bases at V and 7 bases at J; junction bases unmatched: 9. This CDR3 region has 16 residues. As DNA, the CDR3 is TGCGCCAGCAGTCAATCGAAACAGGACAGGGGGTGTGAGCAGTACTTC. Its protein is CASSQSKQDRGCEQYF.

The chain employs TRBV2 and TRBJ2-1; D unclear. This CDR3 has 16 amino acids. Between the trimmed V and J ends, which lost 5 bases and 0 bases, there was a span of 14 bases. Germline-derived CDR1 and CDR2 are SNHLY and FYNNEI. CDR3 residues: CASSKLPYSSYNEQFF. The CDR3 region has the DNA TGTGCCAGCAGTAAACTACCTTATAGCTCCTACAATGAGCAGTTCTTC.

The chain has TRBV18 and TRBJ2-3; the D gene is possibly TRBD2 (5 bases). The CDR3 runs 15 residues. V was shortened by 2 bases and J by 4 bases, with 13 bases between the two germline ends. From germline, CDR1 is KGHSH and CDR2 LQKENI. The CDR3 sequence is CASSPIAPGADTQYF. The DNA of the CDR3 is TGTGCCAGCTCACCAATAGCTCCCGGGGCAGATACGCAGTATTTT.

The chain is built from TRBV29-1 and TRBJ2-5; 8 bases are a match to TRBD1. The J call may be in error: the DNA end matches TRBJ2-7 better. This CDR3 has 13 residues. Germline V CDR1 and CDR2: SQVTM, ANQGSEA. CDR3 DNA: TGCAGCGTGAGGACAGGGTTAGGCTACGAGCAGTACTTC. This sequence encodes CSVRTGLGYEQYF.

This clone has a single count. The chain employs TRBV28 and TRBJ2-5; weak D call: TRBD2 (5 bases). The CDR3 is made up of 12 amino acids. Germline loops: CDR1 MDHEN, CDR2 SYDVKM. V gave up 8 bases and J gave up 1 base, with 8 bases separating them. DNA for the CDR3: TGTGCCAGCTGTCGGGGCCAAGAGACCCAGTACTTC. Residues: CASCRGQETQYF.

This clone appeared a few times. The chain combines TRBV19 with TRBJ1-4; TRBD1 agrees at 8 bases. The germline V gene has CDR1 LNHDA and CDR2 SQIVND (reference sequence). The junction had 7 bases not matched to a gene; V was cut back by 5 bases and J by 5 bases. The CDR3 sequence is 15 residues long. CDR3 protein: CASSGATGGNEKLFF. The CDR3 coding sequence is TGTGCCAGTAGTGGAGCCACAGGGGGAAATGAAAAACTGTTTTTT.

The chain joins TRBV9 to TRBJ2-7, with 8 bases matching TRBD2. V dropped 0 bases and J dropped 2; count of bases not matched to a gene: 4. Germline CDR1 SGDLS, CDR2 YYNGEE. CDR3 length: 15 residues. The CDR3 protein is CASSVGSGTAYEQYF. CDR3 DNA sequence: TGTGCCAGCAGCGTAGGTAGCGGGACCGCCTACGAGCAGTACTTC.

This clone was seen once. The chain employs TRBV6-1 and TRBJ2-1; D gene unclear. The ends were cut back, 4 bases at V and 0 bases at J, with 4 bases in the middle. CDR1 is MNHNS and CDR2 is SASEGT in the germline V gene. The CDR3 is 13 residues long. CDR3 protein: CASSGSSYNEQFF. CDR3 coding DNA: TGTGCCAGCAGTGGGAGCTCCTACAATGAGCAGTTCTTC.

The chain is built from TRBV11-3 and TRBJ1-5; D remains unclear. The CDR3 length is 13 residues. The V end was cut by 5 bases, the J end by 3 bases, with 8 bases between. Germline CDR1 SGHNT, CDR2 YENEEA. CDR3 loop: CASSLGVNQPQHF. CDR3 sequence (DNA): TGTGCCAGCAGCCTAGGAGTCAATCAGCCCCAGCATTTT.

This chain connects TRBV7-9 to TRBJ2-7, with D possibly being TRBD2 (6 bases). CDR1 is SEHNR and CDR2 is FQNEAQ in the germline V gene (reference sequence). There are 17 residues in the CDR3. V lost 5 bases, J lost 4 bases, and 24 bases lay in between. CDR3 in amino acids: CASSPTPFGVAEYEQYF. The CDR3 bases are TGTGCCAGCAGCCCTACCCCATTTGGGGTAGCGGAATACGAGCAGTACTTC.

This chain connects TRBV9 to TRBJ2-1; 8 bases agree with TRBD2. J lost 9 bases, V lost 0 bases, and 14 bases had no gene match. Germline loops: CDR1 SGDLS, CDR2 YYNGEE. The CDR3 totals 17 residues. CDR3 bases: TGTGCCAGCAGCGTAGGAAGTCGGGAGGGCCTTGAGGGTGAGCAGTTCTTC. Translated, it gives CASSVGSREGLEGEQFF.

This chain links TRBV5-8 with TRBJ2-2; D remains ambiguous. Germline values: CDR1 SGHTS, CDR2 YDEGEE. V lost 1 base and J lost 2, with 15 bases in between. The CDR3 runs 17 residues. CDR3 coding DNA: TGTGCCAGCAGCTTGTCTCTGGCGGATGATAACACCGGGGAGCTGTTTTTT. Its protein is CASSLSLADDNTGELFF.

V and J are TRBV4-2 and TRBJ1-1; the D gene is possibly TRBD1 (5 bases). Per the germline V gene, CDR1 is LGHNA and CDR2 is YNFKEQ. CDR3 length equals 18 residues. V was clipped by 1 base and J by 0 bases, with 18 bases between them. The CDR3 nucleotides are TGTGCCAGCAGCCAAGCTCCCTCCTTACGGGGGATGAACACTGAAGCTTTCTTT. Its protein is CASSQAPSLRGMNTEAFF.

The chain employs TRBV5-1 and TRBJ2-7; tentatively, D is TRBD1 (5 bases). The CDR3 is 15 amino acids. V was trimmed by 0 bases and J by 0 bases, leaving 10 bases between them. Germline assignment: CDR1 SGHRS and CDR2 YFSETQ. The CDR3 DNA sequence: TGCGCCAGCAGCTTGGTGTCAGGGAACTCCTACGAGCAGTACTTC. Amino acid sequence: CASSLVSGNSYEQYF.

V gene TRBV7-9 combines with J gene TRBJ2-7, with 7 bases aligning to TRBD1. CDR1 SEHNR and CDR2 FQNEAQ come from the germline V gene (reference sequence). This CDR3 has 12 residues. Unmatched junction bases numbered 3, after V lost 4 bases and J lost 6 bases. The CDR3 reads CASSSTGFEQYF. CDR3 sequence (DNA): TGTGCCAGCAGCTCGACAGGGTTCGAGCAGTACTTC.

This rearrangement joins TRBV28 to TRBJ2-3; D is ambiguous. V lost 4 bases to trimming and J lost 2 bases, with 7 bases between them. The CDR3 has 13 amino acids. CDR1 is MDHEN, CDR2 SYDVKM, per germline. In nucleotides, the CDR3 is TGTGCCAGCAGTTCAGGCCCCACAGATACGCAGTATTTT. This gives the protein CASSSGPTDTQYF.

The V call is TRBV2, the J call TRBJ2-7, with D unclear. The CDR3 length is 13 residues. Looked up from germline, CDR1 is SNHLY and CDR2 is FYNNEI. Trimming pared 0 bases from V and 3 bases from J, leaving 6 bases between. CDR3 region: CASSEAYNYEQYF. For the CDR3, the DNA is TGTGCCAGCAGTGAAGCGTATAACTACGAGCAGTACTTC.

V and J are TRBV7-9 and TRBJ2-7; 10 bases match TRBD1. Germline CDR1 SEHNR, CDR2 FQNEAQ (reference sequence). V shed 4 bases and J 6 bases; nucleotides not matched to a gene: 9. CDR3 size: 15 residues. CDR3 sequence (DNA): TGTGCCAGCAGCTCCGCAGGGACAGGGGTCGGCGAGCAGTACTTC. Translating it yields CASSSAGTGVGEQYF.

The rearrangement uses TRBV7-2 and TRBJ2-7, with 11 nucleotides matching TRBD2. Trimming took 1 base from V and 1 from J; bases not matched to a gene: 9. Germline CDR1 is SGHTA and CDR2 is FQGNSA. The length of the CDR3 is 18 residues. CDR3 sequence reads: CASSLDPLAGGGSYEQYF. The CDR3 DNA sequence: TGTGCCAGCAGCTTAGACCCATTAGCGGGAGGGGGATCCTACGAGCAGTACTTC.

This clone appeared once. The rearrangement uses TRBV28 and TRBJ1-4; possible D gene TRBD1, 5 bases. CDR1 is MDHEN, CDR2 SYDVKM, per germline. The CDR3 has 16 amino acids. The V end lost 5 bases, the J end lost 7 bases, and 20 bases lay between the germline ends. CDR3 residues: CASSPGGVLGSEKLFF. CDR3 nucleotide sequence: TGTGCCAGCAGTCCGGGGGGGGTCCTGGGAAGTGAAAAACTGTTTTTT.